The clone carrying this T cell receptor beta chain was found a few times. What it recognizes is unknown. V dropped 0 bases and J dropped 6; count of bases not matched to a gene: 8. Germline CDR1 reads LNHNV; CDR2 reads YYDKDF (reference sequence). This CDR3 has 16 amino acids. The entry originates in a study of post-analysis software for immune sequencing data. In the study overall: Relapsing-remitting, secondary progressive and progressive-relapsing multiple sclerosis were all included among the disease courses.

Prepared libraries of TCR beta cDNA carried unique molecular identifiers. Each sample of about 0.9 to 10 million input T cells yielded 500,000 or so cDNA molecules, so each molecule approximated one T cell. TCRdb reprocessed the PCR reads via MiXCR and lists one record per CDR3 protein. The table shows about 770,000 distinct CDR3 sequences, with around 42% occurring only once. Broader study findings: Significantly lower normalized Chao1 diversity was found in patients with multiple sclerosis relative to controls. Samples prepared in the same batch strongly co-clustered by F measure. Roughly 5 TRBV segments, including TRBV5-6, TRBV5-1 and TRBV20-1, were more frequent in patients than controls.

Sequencing was done on a sample of blood. The TCR was taken from a girl between 5 and 17 years old with multiple sclerosis. The chain uses TRBV15 and TRBJ1-2; TRBD1 matches 9 bases. This CDR3 reads CATSRDRGQGSDGYTF. The CDR3 DNA is TGTGCCACCAGCAGAGACCGAGGACAGGGGTCGGATGGCTACACCTTC.